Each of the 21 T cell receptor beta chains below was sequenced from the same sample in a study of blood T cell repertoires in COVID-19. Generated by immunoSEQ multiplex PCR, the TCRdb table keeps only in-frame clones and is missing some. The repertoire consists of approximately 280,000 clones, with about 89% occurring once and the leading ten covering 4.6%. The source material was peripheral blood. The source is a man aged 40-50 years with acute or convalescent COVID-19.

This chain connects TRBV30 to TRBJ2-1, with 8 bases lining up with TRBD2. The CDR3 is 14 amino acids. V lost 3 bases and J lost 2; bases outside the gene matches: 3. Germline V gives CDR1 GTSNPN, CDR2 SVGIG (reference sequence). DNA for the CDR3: TGTGCCTGGAGCCTGACTAGCGCCTACAATGAGCAGTTCTTC. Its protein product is CAWSLTSAYNEQFF.

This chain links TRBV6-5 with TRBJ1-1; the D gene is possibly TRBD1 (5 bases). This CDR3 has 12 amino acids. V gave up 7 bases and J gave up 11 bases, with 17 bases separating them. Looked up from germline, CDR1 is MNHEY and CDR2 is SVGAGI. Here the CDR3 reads CASTPGTARAFF. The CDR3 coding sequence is TGTGCCAGCACCCCCGGGACTGCTAGGGCTTTCTTT.

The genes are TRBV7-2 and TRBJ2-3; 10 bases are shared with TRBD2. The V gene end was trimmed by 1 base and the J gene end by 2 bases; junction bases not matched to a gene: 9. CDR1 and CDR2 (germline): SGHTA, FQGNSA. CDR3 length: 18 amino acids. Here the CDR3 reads CASSLGWLAGENTDTQYF. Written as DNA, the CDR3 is TGTGCCAGCAGCTTAGGATGGCTAGCGGGGGAAAACACAGATACGCAGTATTTT.

CDR3: CASSVYRGTEAFF. The DNA of the CDR3 is TGTGCCAGCAGCGTGTACAGGGGCACTGAAGCTTTCTTT. The chain joins TRBV9 to TRBJ1-1; 7 nucleotides match TRBD1. The CDR3 runs to 13 residues. Trimming at V came to 2 bases and at J to 4 bases, leaving 2 bases not matched to a gene. CDR1 is SGDLS and CDR2 is YYNGEE in the germline V gene. The entire variable domain, with the rest obtained from reference TRBV9 and TRBJ1-1, is as follows: DSGVTQTPKHLITATGQRVTLRCSPRSGDLSVYWYQQSLDQGLQFLIQYYNGEERAKGNILERFSAQQFPDLHSELNLSSLELGDSALYFCASSVYRGTEAFFGQGTRLTVV.

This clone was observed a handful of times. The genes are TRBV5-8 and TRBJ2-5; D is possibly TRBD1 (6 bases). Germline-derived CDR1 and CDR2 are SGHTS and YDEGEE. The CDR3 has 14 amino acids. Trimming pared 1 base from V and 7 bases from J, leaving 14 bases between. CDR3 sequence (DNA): TGTGCCAGCAGCTTGAGGGGGAGTGTAGGGACCCAGTACTTC. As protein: CASSLRGSVGTQYF.

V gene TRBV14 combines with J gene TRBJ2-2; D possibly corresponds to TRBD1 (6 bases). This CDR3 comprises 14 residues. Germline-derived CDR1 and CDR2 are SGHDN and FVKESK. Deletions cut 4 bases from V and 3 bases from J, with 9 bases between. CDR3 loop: CASSPGQYTGELFF. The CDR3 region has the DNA TGTGCCAGCAGCCCTGGACAGTACACCGGGGAGCTGTTTTTT.

CDR3 loop: CASSQDRGGLAGGTGELFF. CDR3 DNA: TGCGCCAGCAGCCAAGACCGCGGAGGGCTAGCGGGGGGCACCGGGGAGCTGTTTTTT. This chain uses TRBV4-1 with TRBJ2-2; 11 bases are a match to TRBD2. V shed 0 bases and J 4 bases; nucleotides not matched to a gene: 10. Germline values: CDR1 MGHRA, CDR2 YSYEKL. The CDR3 consists of 19 residues.

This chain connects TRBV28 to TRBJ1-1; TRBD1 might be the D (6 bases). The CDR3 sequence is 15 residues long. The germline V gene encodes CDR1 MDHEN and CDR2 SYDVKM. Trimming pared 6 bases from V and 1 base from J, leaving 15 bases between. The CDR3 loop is CASRVGGQGNTEAFF. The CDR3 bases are TGTGCCAGCAGAGTGGGGGGGCAAGGGAACACTGAAGCTTTCTTT.

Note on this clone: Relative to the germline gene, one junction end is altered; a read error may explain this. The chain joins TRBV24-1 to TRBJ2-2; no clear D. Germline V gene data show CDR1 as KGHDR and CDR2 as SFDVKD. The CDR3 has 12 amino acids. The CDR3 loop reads CATRKNNGELFF. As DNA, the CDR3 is TGTGCCACCAGAAAAAACAACGGGGAGCTGTTTTTT.

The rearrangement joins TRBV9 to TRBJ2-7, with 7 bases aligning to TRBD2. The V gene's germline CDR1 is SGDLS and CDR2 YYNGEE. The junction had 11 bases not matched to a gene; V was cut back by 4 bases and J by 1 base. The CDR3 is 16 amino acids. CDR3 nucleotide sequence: TGTGCCAGCAGCCCGAGGGACGGGGGGACTTCCTACGAGCAGTACTTC. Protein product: CASSPRDGGTSYEQYF. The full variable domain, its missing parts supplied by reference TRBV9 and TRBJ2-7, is DSGVTQTPKHLITATGQRVTLRCSPRSGDLSVYWYQQSLDQGLQFLIQYYNGEERAKGNILERFSAQQFPDLHSELNLSSLELGDSALYFCASSPRDGGTSYEQYFGPGTRLTVT.

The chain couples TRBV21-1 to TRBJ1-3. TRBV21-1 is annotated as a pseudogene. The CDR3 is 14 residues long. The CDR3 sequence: CASSRAGNGNTIYF. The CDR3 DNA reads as TGTGCCAGCAGCCGGGCGGGGAACGGAAACACCATATATTTT.

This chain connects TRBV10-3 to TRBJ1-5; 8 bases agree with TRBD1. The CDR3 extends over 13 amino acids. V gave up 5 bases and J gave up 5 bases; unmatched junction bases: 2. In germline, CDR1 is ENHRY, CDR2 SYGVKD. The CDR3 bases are TGTGCCATCAGTTCGGACAGGGATCAGCCCCAGCATTTT. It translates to CAISSDRDQPQHF.

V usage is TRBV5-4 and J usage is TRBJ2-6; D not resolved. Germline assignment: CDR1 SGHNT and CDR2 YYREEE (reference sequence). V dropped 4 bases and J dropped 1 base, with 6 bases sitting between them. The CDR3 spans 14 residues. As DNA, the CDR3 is TGTGCCAGCAGCCCGGTATCTGGGGCCAACGTCCTGACTTTC. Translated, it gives CASSPVSGANVLTF.

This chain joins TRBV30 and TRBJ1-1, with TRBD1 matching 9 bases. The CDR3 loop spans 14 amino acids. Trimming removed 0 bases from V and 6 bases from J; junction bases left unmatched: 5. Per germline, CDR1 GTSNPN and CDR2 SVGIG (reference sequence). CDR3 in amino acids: CAWSVRRQGAEAFF. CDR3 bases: TGTGCCTGGAGTGTACGTCGACAGGGGGCTGAAGCTTTCTTT.

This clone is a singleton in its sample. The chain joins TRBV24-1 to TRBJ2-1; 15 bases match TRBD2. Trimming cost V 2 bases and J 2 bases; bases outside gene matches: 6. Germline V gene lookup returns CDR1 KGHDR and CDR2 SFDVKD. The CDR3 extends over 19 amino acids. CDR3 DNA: TGTGCCACCAGTGATTCCGGGACTAGCGGGGGGAGGACCTACAATGAGCAGTTCTTC. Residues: CATSDSGTSGGRTYNEQFF.

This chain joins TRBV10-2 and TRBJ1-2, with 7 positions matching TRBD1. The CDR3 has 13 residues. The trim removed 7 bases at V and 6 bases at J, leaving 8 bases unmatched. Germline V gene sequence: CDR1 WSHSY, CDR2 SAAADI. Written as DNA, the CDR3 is TGCGCCAGCACACCGAGTACAGGGGATGGCTACACCTTC. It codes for CASTPSTGDGYTF.

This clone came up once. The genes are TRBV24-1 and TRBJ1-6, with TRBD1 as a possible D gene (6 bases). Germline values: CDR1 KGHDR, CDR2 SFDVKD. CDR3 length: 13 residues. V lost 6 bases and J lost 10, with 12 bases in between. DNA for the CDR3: TGTGCCACCAGTAGGACAGCTTGGTCACCCCTCCACTTT. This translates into CATSRTAWSPLHF.

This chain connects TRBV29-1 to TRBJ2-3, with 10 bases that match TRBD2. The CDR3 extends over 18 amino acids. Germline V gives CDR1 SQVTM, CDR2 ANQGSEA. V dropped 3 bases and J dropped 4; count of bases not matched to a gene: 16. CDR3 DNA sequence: TGCAGCGTTGAGGGGGGGACTAGCGCCCTTCTTCCTTCAGATACGCAGTATTTT. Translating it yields CSVEGGTSALLPSDTQYF.

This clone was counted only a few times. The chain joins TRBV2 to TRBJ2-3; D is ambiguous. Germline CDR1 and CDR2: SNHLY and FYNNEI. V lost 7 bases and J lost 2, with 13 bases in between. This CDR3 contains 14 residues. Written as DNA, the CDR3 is TGTGCCAGCATCGCTTTGGCCCTCACAGATACGCAGTATTTT. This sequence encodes CASIALALTDTQYF.

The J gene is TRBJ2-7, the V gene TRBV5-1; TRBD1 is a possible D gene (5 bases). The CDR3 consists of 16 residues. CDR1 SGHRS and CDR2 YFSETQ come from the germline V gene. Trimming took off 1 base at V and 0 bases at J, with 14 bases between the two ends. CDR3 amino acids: CASSLTQGGLSYEQYF. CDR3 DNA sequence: TGCGCCAGCAGCTTGACCCAGGGCGGCCTCTCCTACGAGCAGTACTTC.

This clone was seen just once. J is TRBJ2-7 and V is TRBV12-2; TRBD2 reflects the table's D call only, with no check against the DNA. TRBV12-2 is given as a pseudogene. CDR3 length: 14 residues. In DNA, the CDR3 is TGTGCAAGTCGACCCCGGGAGGAGCCGAACGAGCAGTACTTC. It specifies CASRPREEPNEQYF.